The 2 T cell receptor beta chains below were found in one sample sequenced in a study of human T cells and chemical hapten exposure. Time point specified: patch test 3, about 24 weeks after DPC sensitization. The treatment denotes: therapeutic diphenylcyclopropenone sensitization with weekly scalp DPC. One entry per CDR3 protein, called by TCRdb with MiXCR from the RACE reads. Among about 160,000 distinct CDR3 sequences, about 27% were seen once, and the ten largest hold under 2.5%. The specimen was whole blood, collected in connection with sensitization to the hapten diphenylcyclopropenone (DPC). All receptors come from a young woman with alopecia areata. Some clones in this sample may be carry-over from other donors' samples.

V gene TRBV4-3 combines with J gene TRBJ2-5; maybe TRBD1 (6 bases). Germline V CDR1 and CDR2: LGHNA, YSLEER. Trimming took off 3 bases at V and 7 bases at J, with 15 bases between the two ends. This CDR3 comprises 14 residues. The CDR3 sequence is CASSQDQGPWTQYF. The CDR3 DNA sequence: TGCGCCAGCAGCCAGGATCAGGGGCCGTGGACCCAGTACTTC.

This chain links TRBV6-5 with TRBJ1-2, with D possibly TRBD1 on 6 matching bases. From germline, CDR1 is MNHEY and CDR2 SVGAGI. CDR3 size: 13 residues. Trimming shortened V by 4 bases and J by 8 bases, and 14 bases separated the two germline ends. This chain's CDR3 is CASSSGGALGYTF. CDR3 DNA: TGTGCCAGCAGTTCGGGGGGGGCTTTGGGCTACACCTTC.